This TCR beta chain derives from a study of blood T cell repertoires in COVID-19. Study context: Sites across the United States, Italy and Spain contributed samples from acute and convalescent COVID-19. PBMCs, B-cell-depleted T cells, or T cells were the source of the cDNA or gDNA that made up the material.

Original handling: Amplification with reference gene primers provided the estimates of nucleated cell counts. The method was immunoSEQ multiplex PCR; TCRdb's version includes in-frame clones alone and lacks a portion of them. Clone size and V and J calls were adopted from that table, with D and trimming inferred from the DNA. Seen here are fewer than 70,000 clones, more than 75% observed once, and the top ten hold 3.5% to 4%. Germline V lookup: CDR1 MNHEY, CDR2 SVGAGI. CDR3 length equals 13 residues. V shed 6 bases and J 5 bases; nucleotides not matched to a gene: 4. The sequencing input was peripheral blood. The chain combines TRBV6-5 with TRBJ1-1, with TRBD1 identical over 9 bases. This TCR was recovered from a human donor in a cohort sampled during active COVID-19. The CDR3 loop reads CASRGTGWTEAFF. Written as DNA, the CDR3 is TGTGCCAGCAGGGGGACAGGGTGGACTGAAGCTTTCTTT.